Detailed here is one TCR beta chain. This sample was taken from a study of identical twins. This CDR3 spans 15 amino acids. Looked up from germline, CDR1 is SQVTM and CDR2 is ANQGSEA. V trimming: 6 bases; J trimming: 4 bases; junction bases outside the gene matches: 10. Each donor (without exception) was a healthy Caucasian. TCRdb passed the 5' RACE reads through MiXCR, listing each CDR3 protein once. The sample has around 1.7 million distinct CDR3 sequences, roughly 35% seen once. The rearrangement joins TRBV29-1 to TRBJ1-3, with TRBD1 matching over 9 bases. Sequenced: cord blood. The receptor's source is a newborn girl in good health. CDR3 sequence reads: CSVGAGTGKGNTIYF. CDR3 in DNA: TGCAGCGTGGGGGCAGGGACAGGGAAAGGAAACACCATATATTTT.